This T cell receptor (beta chain) was found in a study of OX40 agonist ivuxolimab in advanced cancers. Study context: Two patients with cutaneous melanoma and one with hepatocellular carcinoma, three in total, showed partial responses.

The CDR3 spans 14 residues. Per germline, CDR1 MGHDK and CDR2 SYGVNS. Between the trimmed V and J ends, which lost 1 base and 4 bases, there was a span of 10 bases. Sampling of blood occurred at baseline, cycle 4 day 1, and cycle 7 day 1. General study points: Among T cells, CD8+ cells averaged more expanded clones than CD4+ cells.

TCRdb keeps only in-frame clones here, not all; method: immunoSEQ multiplex PCR. Of about 67,000 clones listed, roughly 81% are singletons. This clone was picked up one time. Its antigen remains unidentified. This chain connects TRBV25-1 to TRBJ2-5; D is unclear. This sample comprised CD4+ or CD8+ T cells sorted from blood, obtained in a trial of the OX40 agonist ivuxolimab. The sequence derives from an adult with an advanced solid tumor such as melanoma, head and neck, liver or kidney cancer. CDR3 residues: CASSESIPGETQYF. CDR3 bases: TGTGCCAGCAGTGAATCCATTCCGGGAGAGACCCAGTACTTC.